Each of the 6 T cell receptor beta chains below was sequenced from the same sample in a study of siplizumab effects on memory and regulatory T cells. Only in-frame clones appear in the TCRdb table, and some are missing; sequencing was by immunoSEQ multiplex PCR. The data hold 100,000 or so clones, with about 93% observed a single time. The sequencing sample was made of Tregs sorted from blood. These receptors were obtained from a human donor in good health.

V usage is TRBV28 and J usage is TRBJ2-3; 7 positions agree with TRBD2. CDR1 is MDHEN and CDR2 is SYDVKM in the germline V gene. The CDR3 loop spans 15 amino acids. V dropped 5 bases and J dropped 2; count of bases not matched to a gene: 7. The CDR3 region has the DNA TGTGCCAGCAGTCGGGGCGGGGGATACACAGATACGCAGTATTTT. Protein sequence: CASSRGGGYTDTQYF.

The rearrangement uses TRBV14 and TRBJ1-1, with a possible D match to TRBD1 (5 bases). Trimming pared 4 bases from V and 5 bases from J, leaving 20 bases between. Germline V gives CDR1 SGHDN, CDR2 FVKESK. This CDR3 is 16 amino acids long. The DNA for the CDR3 is TGTGCCAGCAGCCCAAGGGGCGGAGGGGCTTGGACTGAAGCTTTCTTT. Translation: CASSPRGGGAWTEAFF.

The rearrangement joins TRBV2 to TRBJ2-1; D not resolved. The CDR3 runs 13 residues. V lost 4 bases and J lost 4, with 8 bases in between. CDR1 SNHLY and CDR2 FYNNEI come from the germline V gene. The CDR3 region is CASSASGYNEQFF. The CDR3 DNA follows: TGTGCCAGCAGTGCGAGTGGATACAATGAGCAGTTCTTC.

The chain is built from TRBV27 and TRBJ1-2; D is unclear. Looked up from germline, CDR1 is MNHEY and CDR2 is SMNVEV (reference sequence). The length of the CDR3 is 14 residues. Trimming took 5 bases from V and 1 from J, leaving 11 bases between them. CDR3 coding DNA: TGTGCCAGCAGTCTGACAAACCTTAACTATGGCTACACCTTC. This gives the protein CASSLTNLNYGYTF.

This rearrangement joins TRBV28 to TRBJ2-7; TRBD2 might be the D (6 bases). Germline CDR1 is MDHEN and CDR2 is SYDVKM. The CDR3 length is 14 residues. The V end lost 6 bases, the J end lost 2 bases, and 14 bases lay between the germline ends. The CDR3 DNA reads as TGTGCCAGCAGCCCCCCGGGACTTCCCTACGAGCAGTACTTC. Translating it yields CASSPPGLPYEQYF.

This chain joins TRBV10-3 and TRBJ2-7; the D call may be TRBD1 or TRBD2 (6 bases each). The CDR3 is 14 residues long. Germline values: CDR1 ENHRY, CDR2 SYGVKD. V was cut by 8 bases and J by 2 bases, with 16 bases left in between. CDR3 amino acids: CAIGRDTSPYEQYF. The CDR3 DNA is TGTGCCATCGGGCGGGACACCTCTCCCTACGAGCAGTACTTC.